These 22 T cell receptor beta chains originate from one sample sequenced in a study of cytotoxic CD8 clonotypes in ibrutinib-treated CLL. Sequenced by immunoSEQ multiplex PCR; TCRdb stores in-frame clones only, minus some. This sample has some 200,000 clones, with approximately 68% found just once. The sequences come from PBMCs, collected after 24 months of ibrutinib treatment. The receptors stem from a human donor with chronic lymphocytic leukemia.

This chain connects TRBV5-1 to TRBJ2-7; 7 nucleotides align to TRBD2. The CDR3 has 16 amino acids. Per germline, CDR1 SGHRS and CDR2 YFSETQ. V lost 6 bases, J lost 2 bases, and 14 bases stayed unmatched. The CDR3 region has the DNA TGCGCCAGCATCTGTCTTCCTAGCGGTCAAACCTACGAGCAGTACTTC. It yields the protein CASICLPSGQTYEQYF.

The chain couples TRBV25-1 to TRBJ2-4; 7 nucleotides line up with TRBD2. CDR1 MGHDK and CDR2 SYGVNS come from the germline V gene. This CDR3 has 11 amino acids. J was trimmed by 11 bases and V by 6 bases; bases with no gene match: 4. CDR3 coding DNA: TGTGCCAGCAGGGGGGAGGGGTTTCAGTACTTC. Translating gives CASRGEGFQYF.

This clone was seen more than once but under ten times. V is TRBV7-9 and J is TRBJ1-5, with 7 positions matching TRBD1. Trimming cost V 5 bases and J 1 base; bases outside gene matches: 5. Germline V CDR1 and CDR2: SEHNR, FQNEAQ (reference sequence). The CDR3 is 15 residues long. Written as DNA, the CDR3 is TGTGCCAGCAGCCCCCAGACAGGGAGCAATCAGCCCCAGCATTTT. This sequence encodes CASSPQTGSNQPQHF. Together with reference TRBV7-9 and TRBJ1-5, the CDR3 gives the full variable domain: DTGVSQNPRHKITKRGQNVTFRCDPISEHNRLYWYRQTLGQGPEFLTYFQNEAQLEKSRLLSDRFSAERPKGSFSTLEIQRTEQGDSAMYLCASSPQTGSNQPQHFGDGTRLSIL.

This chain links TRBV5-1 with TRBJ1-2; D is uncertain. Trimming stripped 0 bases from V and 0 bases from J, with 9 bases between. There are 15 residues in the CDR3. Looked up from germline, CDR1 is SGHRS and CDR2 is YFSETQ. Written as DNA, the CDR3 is TGCGCCAGCAGCTTGGATGGGTGGACTAACTATGGCTACACCTTC. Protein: CASSLDGWTNYGYTF. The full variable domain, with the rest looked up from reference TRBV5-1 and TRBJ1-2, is KAGVTQTPRYLIKTRGQQVTLSCSPISGHRSVSWYQQTPGQGLQFLFEYFSETQRNKGNFPGRFSGRQFSNSRSEMNVSTLELGDSALYLCASSLDGWTNYGYTFGSGTRLTVV.

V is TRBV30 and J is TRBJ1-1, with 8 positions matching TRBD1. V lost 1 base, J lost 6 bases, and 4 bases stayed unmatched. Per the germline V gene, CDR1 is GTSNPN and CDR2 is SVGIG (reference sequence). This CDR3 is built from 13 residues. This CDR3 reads CAWSADRAAEAFF. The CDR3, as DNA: TGTGCCTGGAGTGCGGACAGGGCAGCTGAAGCTTTCTTT.

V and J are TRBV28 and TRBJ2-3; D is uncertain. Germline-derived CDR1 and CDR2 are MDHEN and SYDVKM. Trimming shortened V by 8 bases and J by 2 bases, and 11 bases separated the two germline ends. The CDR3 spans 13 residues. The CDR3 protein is CASHAQNTDTQYF. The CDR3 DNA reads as TGTGCCAGCCACGCCCAGAACACAGATACGCAGTATTTT. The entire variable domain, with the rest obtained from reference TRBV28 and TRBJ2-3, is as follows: DVKVTQSSRYLVKRTGEKVFLECVQDMDHENMFWYRQDPGLGLRLIYFSYDVKMKEKGDIPEGYSVSREKKERFSLILESASTNQTSMYLCASHAQNTDTQYFGPGTRLTVL.

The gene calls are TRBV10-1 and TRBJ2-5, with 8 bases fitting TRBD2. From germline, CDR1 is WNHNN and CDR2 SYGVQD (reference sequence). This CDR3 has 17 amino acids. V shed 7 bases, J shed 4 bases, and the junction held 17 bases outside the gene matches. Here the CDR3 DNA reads TGCGCCAGCACTACGACTCGTGCGGGAGGAGGCGTAGAGACCCAGTACTTC. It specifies CASTTTRAGGGVETQYF.

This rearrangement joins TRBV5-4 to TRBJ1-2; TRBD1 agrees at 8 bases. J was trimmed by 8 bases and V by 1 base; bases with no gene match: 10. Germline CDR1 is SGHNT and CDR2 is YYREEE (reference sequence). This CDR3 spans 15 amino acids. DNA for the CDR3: TGTGCCAGCAGCTTGTGGACAGGGACTTTGGGAGGCTACACCTTC. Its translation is CASSLWTGTLGGYTF.

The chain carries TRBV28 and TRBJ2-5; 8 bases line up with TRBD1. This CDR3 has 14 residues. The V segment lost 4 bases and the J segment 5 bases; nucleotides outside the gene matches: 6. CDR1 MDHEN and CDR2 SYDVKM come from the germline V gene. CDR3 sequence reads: CASSWDRISETQYF. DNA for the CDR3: TGTGCCAGCAGTTGGGACAGGATTTCGGAGACCCAGTACTTC.

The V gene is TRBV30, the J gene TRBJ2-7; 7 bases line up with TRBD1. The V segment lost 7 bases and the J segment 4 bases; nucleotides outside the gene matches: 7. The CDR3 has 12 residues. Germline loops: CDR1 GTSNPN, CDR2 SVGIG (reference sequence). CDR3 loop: CASGQSGYEQYF. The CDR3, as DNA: TGTGCCTCGGGACAGAGTGGGTACGAGCAGTACTTC.

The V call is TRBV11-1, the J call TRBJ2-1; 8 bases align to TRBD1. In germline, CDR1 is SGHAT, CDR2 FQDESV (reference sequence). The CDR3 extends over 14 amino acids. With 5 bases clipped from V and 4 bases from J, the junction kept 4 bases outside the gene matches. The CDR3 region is CASSIQGGYNEQFF. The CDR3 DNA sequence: TGTGCCAGCAGCATACAGGGGGGTTACAATGAGCAGTTCTTC.

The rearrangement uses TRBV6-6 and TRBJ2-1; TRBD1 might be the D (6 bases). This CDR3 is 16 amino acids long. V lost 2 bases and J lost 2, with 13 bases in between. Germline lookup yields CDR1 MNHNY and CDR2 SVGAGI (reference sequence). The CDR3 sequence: CASSYGPGATYNEQFF. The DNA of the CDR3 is TGTGCCAGCAGTTACGGTCCAGGGGCGACCTACAATGAGCAGTTCTTC.

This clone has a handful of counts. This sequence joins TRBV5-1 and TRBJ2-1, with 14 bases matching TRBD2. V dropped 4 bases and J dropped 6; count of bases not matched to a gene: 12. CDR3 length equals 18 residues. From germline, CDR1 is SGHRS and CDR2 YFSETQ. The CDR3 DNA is TGCGCCAGCAGCATACGACTAGCGGGAGGGCCTCTTACCAATGAGCAGTTCTTC. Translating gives CASSIRLAGGPLTNEQFF.

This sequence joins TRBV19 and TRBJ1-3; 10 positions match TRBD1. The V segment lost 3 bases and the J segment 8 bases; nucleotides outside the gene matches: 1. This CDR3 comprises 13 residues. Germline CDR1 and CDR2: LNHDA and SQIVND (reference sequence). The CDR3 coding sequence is TGTGCCAGTAGTATCGGGACAGGGGACACCATATATTTT. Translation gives CASSIGTGDTIYF.

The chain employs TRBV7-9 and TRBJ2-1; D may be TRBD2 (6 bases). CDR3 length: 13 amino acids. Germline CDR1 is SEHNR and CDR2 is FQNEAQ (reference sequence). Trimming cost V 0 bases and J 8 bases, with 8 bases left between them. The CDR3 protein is CASSLAWDYEQFF. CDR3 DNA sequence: TGTGCCAGCAGCTTAGCGTGGGACTATGAGCAGTTCTTC.

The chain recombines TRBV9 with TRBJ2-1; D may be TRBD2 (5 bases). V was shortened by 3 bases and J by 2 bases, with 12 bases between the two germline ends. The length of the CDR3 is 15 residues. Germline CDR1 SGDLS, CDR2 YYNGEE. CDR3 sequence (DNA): TGTGCCAGCAGCGAGACAACTAGAGCCTACAATGAGCAGTTCTTC. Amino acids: CASSETTRAYNEQFF.

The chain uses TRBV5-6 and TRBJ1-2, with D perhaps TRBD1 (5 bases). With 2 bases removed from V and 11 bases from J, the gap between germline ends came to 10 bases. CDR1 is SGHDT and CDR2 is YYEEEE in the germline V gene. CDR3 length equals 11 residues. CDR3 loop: CASSLDRGYTF. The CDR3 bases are TGTGCCAGCAGCTTAGATCGGGGGTACACCTTC.

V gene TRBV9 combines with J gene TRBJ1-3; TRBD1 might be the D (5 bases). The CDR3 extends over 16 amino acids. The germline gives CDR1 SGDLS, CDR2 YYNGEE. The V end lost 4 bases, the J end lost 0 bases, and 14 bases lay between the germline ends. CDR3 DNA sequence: TGTGCCAGCAGCACCCGGGGGGGTGACTCTGGAAACACCATATATTTT. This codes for CASSTRGGDSGNTIYF. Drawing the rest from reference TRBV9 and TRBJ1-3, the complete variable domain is DSGVTQTPKHLITATGQRVTLRCSPRSGDLSVYWYQQSLDQGLQFLIQYYNGEERAKGNILERFSAQQFPDLHSELNLSSLELGDSALYFCASSTRGGDSGNTIYFGEGSWLTVV.

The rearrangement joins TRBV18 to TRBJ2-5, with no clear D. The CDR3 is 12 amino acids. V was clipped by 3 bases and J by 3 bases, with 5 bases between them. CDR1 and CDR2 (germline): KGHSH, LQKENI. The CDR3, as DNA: TGTGCCAGCTCACCGGGCGAAGAGACCCAGTACTTC. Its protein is CASSPGEETQYF.

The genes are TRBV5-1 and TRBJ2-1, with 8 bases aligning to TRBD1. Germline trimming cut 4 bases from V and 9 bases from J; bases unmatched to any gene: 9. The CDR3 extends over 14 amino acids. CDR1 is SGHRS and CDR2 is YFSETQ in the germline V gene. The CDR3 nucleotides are TGCGCCAGCAGCGAAACCAGACAGGGGCTTGAGCAGTTCTTC. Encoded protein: CASSETRQGLEQFF.

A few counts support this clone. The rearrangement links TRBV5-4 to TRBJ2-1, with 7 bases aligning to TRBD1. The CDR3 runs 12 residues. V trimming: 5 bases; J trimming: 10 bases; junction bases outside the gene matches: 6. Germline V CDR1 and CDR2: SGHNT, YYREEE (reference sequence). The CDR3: CASRLPGQEQFF. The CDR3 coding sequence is TGTGCCAGCAGGTTACCGGGACAGGAGCAGTTCTTC.

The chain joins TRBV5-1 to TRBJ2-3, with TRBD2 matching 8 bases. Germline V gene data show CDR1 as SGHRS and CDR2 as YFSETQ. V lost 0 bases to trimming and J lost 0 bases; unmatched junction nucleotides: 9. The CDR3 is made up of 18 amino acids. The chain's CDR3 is CASSLGWREARSTDTQYF. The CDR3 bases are TGCGCCAGCAGCTTGGGCTGGCGGGAGGCACGAAGCACAGATACGCAGTATTTT.